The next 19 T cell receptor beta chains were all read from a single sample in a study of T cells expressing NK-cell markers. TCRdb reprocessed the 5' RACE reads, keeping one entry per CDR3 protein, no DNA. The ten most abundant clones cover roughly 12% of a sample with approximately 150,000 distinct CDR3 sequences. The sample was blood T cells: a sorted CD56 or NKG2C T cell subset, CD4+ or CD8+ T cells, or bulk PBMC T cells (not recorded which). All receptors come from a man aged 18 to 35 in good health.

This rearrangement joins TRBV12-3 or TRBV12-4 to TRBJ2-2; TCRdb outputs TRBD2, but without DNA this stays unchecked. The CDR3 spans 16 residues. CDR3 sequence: CASRRAGDRGTGELFF.

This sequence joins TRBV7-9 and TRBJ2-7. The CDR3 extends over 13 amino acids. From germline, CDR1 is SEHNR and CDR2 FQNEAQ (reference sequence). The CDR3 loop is CASSLENSGEQYF.

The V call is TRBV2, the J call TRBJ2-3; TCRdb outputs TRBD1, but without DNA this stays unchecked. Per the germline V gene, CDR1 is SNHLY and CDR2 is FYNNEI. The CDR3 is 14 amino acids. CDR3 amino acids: CASTNRALADTQYF.

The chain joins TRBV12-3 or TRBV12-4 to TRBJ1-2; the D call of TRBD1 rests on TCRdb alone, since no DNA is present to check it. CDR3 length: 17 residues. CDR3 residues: CASSSTPWDVGTGGYTF.

The CDR3 reads CASSLVSSTNEKLFF. V gene TRBV7-9 combines with J gene TRBJ1-4; TCRdb names TRBD1, which stays unverified in the absence of DNA. Germline V gene data show CDR1 as SEHNR and CDR2 as FQNEAQ (reference sequence). The CDR3 consists of 15 residues.

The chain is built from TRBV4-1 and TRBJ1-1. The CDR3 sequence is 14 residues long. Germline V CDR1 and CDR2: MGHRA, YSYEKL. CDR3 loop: CASSRTSMNTEAFF.

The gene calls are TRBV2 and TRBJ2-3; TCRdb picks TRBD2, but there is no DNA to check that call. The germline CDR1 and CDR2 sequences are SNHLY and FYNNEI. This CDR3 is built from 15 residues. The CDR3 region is CASSRLAGEGDTQYF.

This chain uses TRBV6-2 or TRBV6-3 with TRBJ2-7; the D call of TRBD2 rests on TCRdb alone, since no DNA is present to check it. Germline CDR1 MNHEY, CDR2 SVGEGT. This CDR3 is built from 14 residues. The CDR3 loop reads CASSGLTAAYEQYF.

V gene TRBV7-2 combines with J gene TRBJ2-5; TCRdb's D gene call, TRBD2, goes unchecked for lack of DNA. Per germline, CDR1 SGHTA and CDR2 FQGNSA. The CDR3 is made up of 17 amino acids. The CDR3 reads CASSWGRADTFVETQYF.

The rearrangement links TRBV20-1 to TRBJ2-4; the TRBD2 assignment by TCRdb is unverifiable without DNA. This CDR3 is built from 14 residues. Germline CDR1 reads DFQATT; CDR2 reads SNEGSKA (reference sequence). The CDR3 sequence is CSAMSEEAKNIQYF.

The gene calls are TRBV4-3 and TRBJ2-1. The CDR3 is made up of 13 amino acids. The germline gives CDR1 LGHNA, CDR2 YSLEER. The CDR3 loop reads CASSQDRTGEQFF.

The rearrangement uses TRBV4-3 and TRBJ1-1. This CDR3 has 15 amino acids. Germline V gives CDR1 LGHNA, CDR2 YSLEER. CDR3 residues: CASSPSSGVNTEAFF.

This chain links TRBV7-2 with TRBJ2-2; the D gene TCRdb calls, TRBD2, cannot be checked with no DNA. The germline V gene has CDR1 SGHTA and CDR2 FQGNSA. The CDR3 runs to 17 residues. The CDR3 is CASSHLAVAVNTGELFF.

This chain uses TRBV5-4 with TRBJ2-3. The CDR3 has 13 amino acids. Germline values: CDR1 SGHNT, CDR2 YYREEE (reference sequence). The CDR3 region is CASSLAEIDTQYF.

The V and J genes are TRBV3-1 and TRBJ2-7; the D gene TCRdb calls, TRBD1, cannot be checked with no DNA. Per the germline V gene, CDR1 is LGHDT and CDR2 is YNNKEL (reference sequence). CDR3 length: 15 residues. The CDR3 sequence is CASSNDRTISYEQYF.

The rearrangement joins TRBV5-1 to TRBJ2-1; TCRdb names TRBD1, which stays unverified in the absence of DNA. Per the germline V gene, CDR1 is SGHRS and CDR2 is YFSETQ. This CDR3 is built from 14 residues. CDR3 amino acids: CASSLISQGDEQFF.

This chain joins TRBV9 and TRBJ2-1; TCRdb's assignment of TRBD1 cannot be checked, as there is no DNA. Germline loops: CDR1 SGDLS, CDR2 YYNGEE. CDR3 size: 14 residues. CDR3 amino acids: CASSVEGRVNEQFF. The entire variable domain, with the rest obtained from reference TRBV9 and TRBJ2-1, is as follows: DSGVTQTPKHLITATGQRVTLRCSPRSGDLSVYWYQQSLDQGLQFLIQYYNGEERAKGNILERFSAQQFPDLHSELNLSSLELGDSALYFCASSVEGRVNEQFFGPGTRLTVL.

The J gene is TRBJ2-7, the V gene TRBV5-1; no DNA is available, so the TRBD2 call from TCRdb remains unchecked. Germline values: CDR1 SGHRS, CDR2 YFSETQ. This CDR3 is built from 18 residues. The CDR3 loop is CASSLRLADTIMPYEQYF.

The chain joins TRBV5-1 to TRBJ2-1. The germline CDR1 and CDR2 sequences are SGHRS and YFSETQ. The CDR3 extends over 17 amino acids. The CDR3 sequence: CASSLSQGAGVYNEQFF.